This is a list of T cell receptor beta chains from one sample in a study of blood T cell repertoires in COVID-19. Profiled with immunoSEQ multiplex PCR; TCRdb holds only in-frame clones, not every one. Of roughly 25,000 clones detected, 86% appear once; the ten largest clones hold around 30%. Input material: peripheral blood. All receptors come from a human donor with active COVID-19. The donor label of this sample is uncertain. The CDR3 runs from the conserved cysteine through the conserved F or W. D genes are given only for firm matches. Size tells how often a clone was seen (once, few, many) or the class of an expanded clone, and some rows leave it out.

TRBJ2-3,TRBV6-4,NA,NA,CASSGQASSSTDTQYF,TGTGCCAGCAGTGGACAGGCTTCCTCTAGCACAGATACGCAGTATTTT
TRBJ2-7,TRBV29-1,TRBD2,NA,CSVEYGTSSEQYF,TGCAGCGTTGAATACGGGACTAGCAGCGAGCAGTACTTC
TRBJ1-5,TRBV5-6,NA,NA,CASSLGVRAYQPQHF,TGTGCCAGCAGCTTGGGCGTCAGGGCCTACCAGCCCCAGCATTTT
TRBJ2-7,TRBV19,NA,NA,CASSMLASSVEQYF,TGTGCCAGTAGTATGTTAGCCAGTTCGGTGGAGCAGTACTTC
TRBJ2-2,TRBV5-1,NA,NA,CASSPGTPTGELFF,TGCGCCAGCAGCCCGGGGACACCAACCGGGGAGCTGTTTTTT
TRBJ1-2,TRBV5-6,NA,NA,CASSFGAYGGSYGYTF,TGTGCCAGCAGCTTTGGGGCGTACGGGGGAAGCTATGGCTACACCTTC
TRBJ1-2,TRBV6-6,TRBD1,NA,CASSLGGGAGYTF,TGTGCCAGCAGTTTAGGAGGGGGCGCCGGCTACACCTTC
TRBJ1-2,TRBV7-9,TRBD1,NA,CASSSPLGGANGYTF,TGTGCCAGCAGCTCCCCCCTAGGGGGCGCCAATGGCTACACCTTC
TRBJ1-1,TRBV27,NA,once,CASSLFVGGSDTEAFF,TGTGCCAGCAGTTTATTCGTAGGGGGTTCTGACACTGAAGCTTTCTTT
TRBJ2-1,TRBV19,NA,few,CASSIDPGQKFSSYNEQFF,TGTGCCAGTAGTATAGATCCGGGACAAAAATTTAGCTCCTACAATGAGCAGTTCTTC
TRBJ1-3,TRBV9,NA,NA,CASSVTALSGNTIYF,TGTGCCAGCAGCGTTACTGCTCTATCAGGAAACACCATATATTTT
TRBJ1-2,TRBV27,TRBD1,few,CASSLDRDYGYTF,TGTGCCAGCAGCCTTGACAGGGACTATGGCTACACCTTC
TRBJ1-2,TRBV5-1,NA,NA,CASSLGAVEQGYGYTF,TGCGCCAGCAGCTTGGGTGCCGTGGAGCAAGGCTATGGCTACACCTTC
TRBJ1-5,TRBV11-3,NA,NA,CASSPTQEGQPQHF,TGTGCCAGCAGCCCCACCCAAGAGGGACAGCCCCAGCATTTT
TRBJ1-2,TRBV19,NA,NA,CASSRGQGQSGYTF,TGTGCCAGTAGTAGGGGCCAGGGGCAAAGTGGCTACACCTTC
TRBJ1-2,TRBV12-3/TRBV12-4,NA,NA,CASSSIANGGYTF,TGTGCCAGCAGCTCGATAGCGAACGGCGGCTACACCTTC
TRBJ2-3,TRBV20-1,TRBD1,NA,CSAQGADTQYF,TGCAGTGCCCAGGGGGCAGATACGCAGTATTTT
TRBJ1-4,TRBV27,NA,NA,CASSLYSGGRVNEKLFF,TGTGCCAGCAGTTTATACTCGGGGGGCCGGGTAAATGAAAAACTGTTTTTT
TRBJ2-5,TRBV5-4,NA,NA,CASSFAGETQYF,TGTGCCAGCAGCTTTGCGGGAGAGACCCAGTACTTC
TRBJ2-2,TRBV6-2/TRBV6-3,NA,NA,CASSQEQNRELFF,TGTGCCAGCAGCCAGGAGCAGAACCGGGAGCTGTTTTTT
TRBJ1-1,TRBV7-6,TRBD1,NA,CASSAQPGGGNTEAFF,TGTGCCAGCAGCGCCCAGCCAGGGGGTGGGAACACTGAAGCTTTCTTT
TRBJ2-7,TRBV18,TRBD1,few,CASSPGQGASYEQYF,TGTGCCAGCTCACCCGGACAGGGGGCTAGTTACGAGCAGTACTTC
TRBJ1-1,TRBV29-1,TRBD1,few,CSVGTGGSTEAFF,TGCAGCGTGGGGACAGGGGGGAGCACTGAAGCTTTCTTT
TRBJ1-2,TRBV29-1,NA,NA,CSVALPDGYTF,TGCAGCGTTGCCCTTCCAGATGGCTACACCTTC
TRBJ2-7,TRBV28,TRBD2,NA,CASRPRLASPYEQYF,TGTGCCAGCAGGCCTAGACTAGCGAGCCCCTACGAGCAGTACTTC
TRBJ2-7,TRBV7-2,TRBD1,NA,CASSPRQGSYEQYF,TGTGCCAGCAGCCCGAGACAGGGTTCCTACGAGCAGTACTTC
TRBJ2-7,TRBV9,NA,medium-sized,CASSNRGAGYEQYF,TGTGCCAGCAGCAACAGGGGAGCGGGCTACGAGCAGTACTTC
TRBJ1-1,TRBV6-6,NA,NA,CASREEGRGEAFF,TGTGCCAGCAGAGAGGAGGGGAGAGGGGAAGCTTTCTTT
TRBJ2-1,TRBV29-1,TRBD1,NA,CSVERTGTGGLREQFF,TGCAGCGTTGAGAGGACCGGGACAGGGGGCCTTCGCGAGCAGTTCTTC
TRBJ2-3,TRBV4-1,TRBD1,NA,CASSPWGQGSTDTQYF,TGCGCCAGCAGCCCATGGGGACAGGGGTCCACAGATACGCAGTATTTT
TRBJ1-1,TRBV15,NA,NA,CATSSKEGMNTEAFF,TGTGCCACCAGCAGTAAGGAGGGTATGAACACTGAAGCTTTCTTT
TRBJ2-7,TRBV19,NA,NA,CASSPRGDTGEQYF,TGTGCCAGTAGTCCTCGAGGGGACACGGGCGAGCAGTACTTC
TRBJ1-3,TRBV29-1,NA,NA,CSVASDASGNTIYF,TGCAGCGTTGCCTCAGATGCCTCTGGAAACACCATATATTTT
TRBJ1-3,TRBV18,NA,NA,CASSPPTLQFSGNTIYF,TGTGCCAGCTCACCACCGACCCTACAGTTCTCTGGAAACACCATATATTTT
TRBJ1-1,TRBV3-1/TRBV3-2,NA,NA,CASSQGHMNTEAFF,TGTGCCAGCAGCCAGGGACATATGAACACTGAAGCTTTCTTT
TRBJ1-5,TRBV3-1/TRBV3-2,TRBD1,NA,CASSHGQGTGQPQHF,TGTGCCAGCAGCCATGGACAGGGGACGGGTCAGCCCCAGCATTTT
TRBJ1-2,TRBV7-2,NA,NA,CASSLTNGGYTF,TGTGCCAGCAGCTTGACGAACGGGGGCTACACCTTC
TRBJ2-1,TRBV27,TRBD2,NA,CASSRWTSGGTGGEQFF,TGTGCCAGCAGTCGTTGGACTAGCGGGGGGACGGGTGGTGAGCAGTTCTTC
TRBJ2-5,TRBV28,TRBD2,NA,CAGRRILAGGETQYF,TGTGCCGGCAGGCGAATCCTAGCGGGCGGGGAGACCCAGTACTTC
TRBJ2-3,TRBV10-3,TRBD2,once,CAISEKMTSGDTQYF,TGTGCCATCAGTGAGAAAATGACTAGCGGGGATACGCAGTATTTT
TRBJ2-2,TRBV19,TRBD1,few,CATRDRTNTGELFF,TGTGCCACTCGGGACAGAACGAACACCGGGGAGCTGTTTTTT
TRBJ1-1,TRBV5-4,TRBD1,NA,CASSSRTGSFMNTEAFF,TGTGCCAGCAGCTCCCGGACAGGGAGCTTCATGAACACTGAAGCTTTCTTT
TRBJ2-7,TRBV6-2/TRBV6-3,NA,NA,CASSLRAYEQYF,TGTGCCAGCAGCCTACGAGCTTACGAGCAGTACTTC
TRBJ1-6,TRBV2,NA,NA,CASSDRDSYSSLHF,TGTGCCAGCAGTGACCGGGACTCCTATTCGTCCCTCCACTTT